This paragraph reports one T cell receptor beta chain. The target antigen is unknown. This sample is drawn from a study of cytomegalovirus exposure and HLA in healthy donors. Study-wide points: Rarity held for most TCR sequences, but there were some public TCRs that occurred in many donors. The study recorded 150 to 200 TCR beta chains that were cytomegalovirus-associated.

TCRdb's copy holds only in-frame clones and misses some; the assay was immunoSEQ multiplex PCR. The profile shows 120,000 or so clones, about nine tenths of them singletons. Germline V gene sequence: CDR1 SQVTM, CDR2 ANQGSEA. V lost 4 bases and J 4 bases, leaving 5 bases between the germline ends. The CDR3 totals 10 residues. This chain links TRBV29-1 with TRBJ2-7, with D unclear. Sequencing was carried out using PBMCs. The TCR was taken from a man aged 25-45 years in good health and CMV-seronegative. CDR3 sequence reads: CSVVGYEQYF. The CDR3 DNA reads TGCAGCGTTGTCGGGTACGAGCAGTACTTC.